Listed below are T cell receptor beta chains from one sample, sequenced in a study of cytomegalovirus exposure and HLA in healthy donors. Here immunoSEQ multiplex PCR was the method, and the copy in TCRdb shows in-frame clones only, minus some. The sample yields fewer than 120,000 clones, approximately 90% seen once. The sequencing input was PBMCs. These receptors were taken from a woman in her thirties in good health and CMV-seropositive. The CDR3 runs from the conserved cysteine through the conserved F or W. A D gene is named only where the DNA matches it firmly. Rows give clone size only sometimes, using once, few, many, or a class for an expanded clone.

TRBV7-2	.	.	TRBJ2-5	CASSFMAQQETQYF	TGTGCCAGCAGCTTTATGGCACAACAAGAGACCCAGTACTTC
TRBV27	.	TRBD1	TRBJ1-4	CASSFTGGAIEKLFF	TGTGCCAGCAGTTTTACAGGGGGCGCGATTGAAAAACTGTTTTTT
TRBV5-6	.	TRBD2	TRBJ2-7	CASSNGLANYEQYF	TGTGCCAGCAGCAACGGACTAGCGAACTACGAGCAGTACTTC
TRBV11-1	.	.	TRBJ2-2	CASQGEANTGELFF	TGTGCCAGCCAAGGAGAAGCGAACACCGGGGAGCTGTTTTTT
TRBV4-3	.	.	TRBJ1-1	CASSQDLRVEAFF	TGCGCCAGCAGCCAAGATCTACGGGTTGAAGCTTTCTTT
TRBV19	.	TRBD1	TRBJ2-5	CASSTDRGETQYF	TGTGCCAGTAGTACCGACAGGGGGGAGACCCAGTACTTC
TRBV7-9	.	.	TRBJ2-7	CASSFDWFYEQYF	TGTGCCAGCAGCTTTGACTGGTTCTACGAGCAGTACTTC
TRBV11-2	.	.	TRBJ2-7	CASSLGTSYEQYF	TGTGCCAGCAGCTTGGGGACTTCCTACGAGCAGTACTTC
TRBV7-3	.	.	TRBJ1-2	CARPPTGPYGYTF	TGTGCCCGACCCCCCACAGGGCCCTATGGCTACACCTTC
TRBV13	.	TRBD2	TRBJ2-3	CASSLRRGGVPPTDTQYF	TGTGCCAGCAGCTTAAGGCGGGGGGGAGTTCCTCCCACAGATACGCAGTATTTT
TRBV5-1	.	TRBD1	TRBJ2-5	CASSFGQGARPQETQYF	TGCGCCAGCAGTTTCGGACAGGGAGCAAGACCGCAAGAGACCCAGTACTTC
TRBV18	.	TRBD1	TRBJ2-6	CASSPLPGTVHVLTF	TGTGCCAGCTCACCATTACCTGGGACAGTCCACGTCCTGACTTTC
TRBV19	.	TRBD2	TRBJ2-1	CASRSRASGDNEQFF	TGTGCCAGTAGGTCACGGGCTAGCGGGGACAATGAGCAGTTCTTC
TRBV27	.	.	TRBJ1-5	CASRGSRAQPQHF	TGTGCCAGCAGGGGAAGCAGGGCTCAGCCCCAGCATTTT
TRBV7-9	.	TRBD1	TRBJ2-5	CASSYRRLGQGVQETQYF	TGTGCCAGCAGCTACCGAAGACTTGGACAGGGGGTCCAAGAGACCCAGTACTTC
TRBV15	.	TRBD2	TRBJ2-1	CATSPKRDLGYNEQFF	TGTGCCACCAGCCCCAAGCGGGACTTAGGCTACAATGAGCAGTTCTTC
TRBV6-5	.	.	TRBJ2-3	CATGWSDTQYF	TGTGCCACCGGGTGGTCAGATACGCAGTATTTT
TRBV2	.	.	TRBJ1-1	CASSRGEAFF	TGTGCCAGCAGCAGGGGAGAAGCTTTCTTT
TRBV5-1	.	TRBD1	TRBJ2-3	CASSPKGQITDTQYF	TGCGCCAGCAGCCCAAAGGGACAGATCACAGATACGCAGTATTTT
TRBV6-5	.	TRBD1	TRBJ1-2	CATTPGQGASGYTF	TGTGCCACGACCCCGGGACAGGGGGCCAGTGGCTACACCTTC
TRBV19	.	.	TRBJ2-7	CASSMEVGWRQYF	TGTGCCAGTAGTATGGAGGTGGGTTGGCGGCAGTACTTC
TRBV9	.	TRBD1	TRBJ2-1	CASSVAGGQYNEQFF	TGTGCCAGCAGCGTAGCAGGGGGACAATACAATGAGCAGTTCTTC
TRBV13	.	.	TRBJ2-2	CASSLYGSHTGELFF	TGTGCCAGCAGCTTATACGGGTCCCACACCGGGGAGCTGTTTTTT
TRBV4-3	.	.	TRBJ1-1	CASSQAGGRNTEAFF	TGCGCCAGCAGCCAAGCGGGAGGGCGGAACACTGAAGCTTTCTTT
TRBV19	.	TRBD1	TRBJ1-1	CASSTHRGLMTEAFF	TGTGCCAGTAGTACGCACAGGGGGCTTATGACTGAAGCTTTCTTT
TRBV27	.	TRBD2	TRBJ2-1	CASSTRTGAGGEFNEQFF	TGTGCCAGCAGTACTAGGACCGGGGCCGGGGGGGAATTCAATGAGCAGTTCTTC
TRBV6-1	once	.	TRBJ2-1	CASPDLRGNEQFF	TGTGCCAGCCCGGACCTTAGGGGCAATGAGCAGTTCTTC
TRBV5-1	.	TRBD1	TRBJ2-5	CASSGTRQGISRETQYF	TGCGCCAGCAGCGGTACCCGACAGGGAATATCGCGAGAGACCCAGTACTTC
TRBV6-5	few	TRBD1	TRBJ2-7	CASSYAQGAYEQYF	TGTGCCAGCAGTTACGCACAGGGGGCCTACGAGCAGTACTTC
TRBV7-9	.	.	TRBJ2-2	CASSSTEGITGELFF	TGTGCCAGCAGCTCCACGGAGGGAATCACCGGGGAGCTGTTTTTT
TRBV27	once	.	TRBJ1-1	CASSPSGGPVAFF	TGTGCCAGCAGTCCAAGTGGGGGCCCTGTTGCTTTCTTT
TRBV28	.	TRBD2	TRBJ2-1	CASRLAGENEQFF	TGTGCCAGCCGACTAGCGGGAGAGAATGAGCAGTTCTTC
TRBV27	once	TRBD1	TRBJ1-1	CASSPGQGVNTEAFF	TGTGCCAGCAGTCCCGGACAGGGAGTGAACACTGAAGCTTTCTTT
TRBV28	.	.	TRBJ1-1	CASSPPSGMNTEAFF	TGTGCCAGCAGTCCCCCGAGCGGGATGAACACTGAAGCTTTCTTT
TRBV5-1	.	.	TRBJ1-1	CASSLSLGAEAFF	TGCGCCAGCAGCTTGTCCCTGGGCGCTGAAGCTTTCTTT
TRBV4-2	.	TRBD1	TRBJ2-7	CASSQVQGELSGEQYF	TGTGCCAGCAGCCAAGTCCAGGGGGAACTCTCTGGCGAGCAGTACTTC
TRBV19	.	.	TRBJ2-1	CASSMGDSLFF	TGTGCCAGTAGTATGGGGGACTCGTTGTTCTTC
TRBV6-1	.	.	TRBJ1-5	CASSEAGGHNQPQHF	TGTGCCAGCAGTGAAGCGGGAGGCCACAATCAGCCCCAGCATTTT
TRBV7-2	.	TRBD1	TRBJ2-5	CASSPGTDYQETQYF	TGTGCCAGCAGTCCCGGGACAGATTACCAAGAGACCCAGTACTTC
TRBV4-2	.	TRBD2	TRBJ2-2	CASSQDTSAGELFF	TGTGCCAGCAGCCAAGATACTAGCGCCGGGGAGCTGTTTTTT
TRBV2	.	.	TRBJ2-1	CASSGGGTWLVRSEQFF	TGTGCCAGCAGTGGAGGTGGTACTTGGCTGGTTCGTAGTGAGCAGTTCTTC
TRBV6-6	few	TRBD2	TRBJ2-7	CASSPGGRGEQYF	TGTGCCAGCAGCCCGGGGGGGCGAGGCGAGCAGTACTTC
TRBV25-1	.	TRBD1	TRBJ2-3	CASSEGKGGLTDTQYF	TGTGCCAGCAGTGAAGGGAAAGGGGGCTTGACAGATACGCAGTATTTT
TRBV5-1	.	TRBD2	TRBJ2-1	CASSLGLAGVSYNEQFF	TGCGCCAGCAGCTTGGGACTAGCGGGAGTTTCCTACAATGAGCAGTTCTTC
TRBV28	.	TRBD1	TRBJ2-1	CASSSTGKGSYNEQFF	TGTGCCAGCAGCTCGACAGGGAAGGGGTCCTACAATGAGCAGTTCTTC
TRBV7-8	.	.	TRBJ1-2	CASSLASSGVGYGYTF	TGTGCCAGCAGCTTAGCCAGTTCCGGGGTTGGCTATGGCTACACCTTC
TRBV28	.	TRBD1	TRBJ1-1	CASSLKQGAGNTEAFF	TGTGCCAGCAGTTTAAAGCAGGGGGCAGGGAACACTGAAGCTTTCTTT
TRBV19	.	.	TRBJ2-7	CASSSPTGVRISEQYF	TGTGCCAGTAGTTCACCCACGGGTGTAAGGATCTCCGAGCAGTACTTC
TRBV19	.	TRBD1	TRBJ1-5	CASSVGGKQPQHF	TGTGCCAGTAGTGTAGGGGGCAAGCAGCCCCAGCATTTT
TRBV27	.	TRBD1	TRBJ1-2	CASSFLSPGQGAGGYTF	TGTGCCAGCAGTTTCCTAAGTCCGGGACAGGGGGCTGGGGGCTACACCTTC
TRBV30	.	.	TRBJ1-5	CAWSVRGGGQPQHF	TGTGCCTGGAGTGTACGGGGGGGAGGACAGCCCCAGCATTTT
TRBV2	.	.	TRBJ2-7	CASSPSVGGEQYF	TGTGCCTCCTCTCCCAGCGTCGGGGGCGAGCAGTACTTC
TRBV7-3	few	.	TRBJ1-5	CASSRRKKLEQPQHF	TGTGCCAGCAGCCGCAGAAAGAAACTAGAACAGCCCCAGCATTTT
TRBV5-6	.	TRBD2	TRBJ2-7	CASSLPGLTSEQYF	TGTGCCAGCAGCTTGCCGGGACTAACGAGTGAGCAGTACTTC
TRBV12-5	many	TRBD1	TRBJ1-5	CASGLAQGARNQPQHF	TGTGCTAGTGGTTTGGCCCAGGGGGCACGCAATCAGCCCCAGCATTTT